This TCR beta chain comes out of a study of T cell responses to AZD1222 COVID-19 vaccine. Points from the study as a whole: Samples come after the peak T cell response, not at day 14. Across spike, vaccine-associated CD4 TCRs were found, dominant at 160-218 and 743-854. Possibly, clonal diversity was underestimated; donors were largely white British and included more females. Just a handful of AZD1222 recipients tested seropositive at baseline.

V gave up 11 bases and J gave up 3 bases, with 16 bases separating them. CDR1 MNHEY and CDR2 SVGAGI come from the germline V gene. CDR3 length equals 13 residues. TCRdb's copy holds only in-frame clones and misses some; the assay was immunoSEQ multiplex PCR. Of 150,000 to 200,000 clones detected, 94% appear once; the ten largest clones hold approximately 0.64%. With regard to this clone: No antigen is known for it.

The material was peripheral blood, obtained on day 0 of AZD1222 vaccination. This chain connects TRBV6-5 to TRBJ1-1, with D tentatively TRBD1 (6 bases). The receptor was derived from an adult in good health. CDR3: CAVSQGRYTEAFF. CDR3 in DNA: TGTGCCGTTTCACAGGGTAGGTACACTGAAGCTTTCTTT.